These 31 T cell receptor beta chains were all obtained from the same sample, sequenced in a study of regulatory T cells in long-lasting Graves disease. Assembly of TCR beta libraries relied on iRepertoire HTBI primers together with Arm-PCR of CDR3 regions. TCRdb called the multiplex PCR reads again in MiXCR, with one record for every CDR3 protein. The table includes about 220,000 distinct CDR3 sequences, around a fifth detected once. The time point denotes: newly diagnosed GD, antithyroid drugs for less than 3 months. Extracted PBMC RNA gave rise to the TCR library. This sample was shared with a second study, whose subject was T cells in Graves' hyperthyroidism and ophthalmopathy.

Sequencing was performed on peripheral blood mononuclear cells (PBMCs), taken at new diagnosis, from a patient treated with antithyroid drugs. The receptors derive from a woman aged 25-40 years with Graves disease.

The V gene is TRBV6-9, the J gene TRBJ2-2, with unresolved D. From germline, CDR1 is MNHGY and CDR2 SVAAGI. Trimming left V 7 bases short and J 0 bases short, with 0 bases between. The CDR3 contains 11 residues. This CDR3 reads CASTNTGELFF. CDR3 DNA: TGTGCCAGCACGAACACCGGGGAGCTGTTTTTT.

V and J are TRBV4-1 and TRBJ2-7; the D is unclear. Germline V gene sequence: CDR1 MGHRA, CDR2 YSYEKL. The CDR3 sequence is 13 residues long. The germline V and J ends were trimmed by 0 bases and 12 bases, with 15 bases remaining between them. For the CDR3, the DNA is TGCGCCAGCAGCCAAGATCCGTTTCACTGGTGGTACTTC. This translates into CASSQDPFHWWYF.

This clonotype was seen a few times. The chain links TRBV12-3 or TRBV12-4 to TRBJ2-7; no clear D. The CDR3 is made up of 14 amino acids. Trimming pared 1 base from V and 5 bases from J, leaving 12 bases between. CDR3 in DNA: TGTGCCAGCAGTTTAGTCCTCCCGGGCGACGAGCAGTACTTC. Its protein is CASSLVLPGDEQYF.

In regard to this clonotype: A read error is possible here, since a much larger clone lies one base away. The gene calls are TRBV9 and TRBJ2-2, with a tentative D call TRBD1 (5 bases). The length of the CDR3 is 14 residues. Germline V gene sequence: CDR1 SGDLS, CDR2 YYNGEE. The CDR3 is CASSVDMDTRELFF. CDR3 coding DNA: TGTGCCAGCAGCGTAGATATGGACACCCGGGAGCTGTTTTTT.

The chain has TRBV28 and TRBJ2-7, with TRBD2 matching over 10 bases. Per the germline V gene, CDR1 is MDHEN and CDR2 is SYDVKM. J was trimmed by 0 bases and V by 5 bases; bases with no gene match: 10. There are 17 residues in the CDR3. The CDR3: CASSPTSTSGHSYEQYF. DNA for the CDR3: TGTGCCAGCAGTCCCACCTCGACTAGCGGGCACTCCTACGAGCAGTACTTC.

The chain combines TRBV4-1 with TRBJ2-7; D perhaps matches TRBD1 (5 bases). V lost 1 base and J lost 1, with 11 bases in between. CDR1 is MGHRA, CDR2 YSYEKL, per germline. The length of the CDR3 is 15 residues. CDR3 in amino acids: CASSQAAGQSYEQYF. Here the CDR3 DNA reads TGCGCCAGCAGCCAAGCGGCCGGACAATCCTACGAGCAGTACTTC.

Concerning this clonotype: This may be a read error, as it is one base from a much larger clone. The chain links TRBV6-1 to TRBJ1-5, with a possible D match to TRBD1 (6 bases). This CDR3 comprises 13 residues. Per the germline V gene, CDR1 is MNHNS and CDR2 is SASEGT. As DNA, the CDR3 is TGTGCCGGCAGAATACAGGGAGATCAGCCCCAGCATTTT. This sequence encodes CAGRIQGDQPQHF.

The V and J genes are TRBV5-6 and TRBJ2-1; 10 bases are shared with TRBD2. V shed 7 bases, J shed 2 bases, and the junction held 15 bases outside the gene matches. Germline V CDR1 and CDR2: SGHDT, YYEEEE. This CDR3 is 18 amino acids long. The CDR3 bases are TGTGCCAGCCTGGTGAGGTCTAGCGGGAGAAGGACCTACAATGAGCAGTTCTTC. Residues: CASLVRSSGRRTYNEQFF. Full variable domain (missing parts from reference TRBV5-6 and TRBJ2-1): DAGVTQSPTHLIKTRGQQVTLRCSPKSGHDTVSWYQQALGQGPQFIFQYYEEEERQRGNFPDRFSGHQFPNYSSELNVNALLLGDSALYLCASLVRSSGRRTYNEQFFGPGTRLTVL.

In regard to this clonotype: A read error is possible here, since a much larger clone lies one base away. J is TRBJ1-2 and V is TRBV3-1; D gene ambiguous. The V end was cut by 1 base, the J end by 0 bases, with 9 bases between. The CDR3 spans 15 residues. Germline CDR1 reads LGHDT; CDR2 reads YNNKEL (reference sequence). CDR3 bases: TGTGCCAGCAGCCAAGCTCGGCAATCTAACTATGGCTACACCTTC. This encodes CASSQARQSNYGYTF.

This clonotype showed up many times. The J gene is TRBJ2-1, the V gene TRBV10-2, with D tentatively TRBD1 (5 bases). Gene TRBJ2-5 matches the end of the DNA better, so the J call may be wrong. From germline, CDR1 is WSHSY and CDR2 SAAADI. This CDR3 region has 13 residues. CDR3 sequence reads: CASSDHRKETQYF. The CDR3 DNA follows: TGCGCCAGCAGTGACCACAGGAAAGAGACCCAGTACTTC.

The table lists this clonotype with many counts. This chain joins TRBV12-3 or TRBV12-4 and TRBJ2-6, with a possible D match to TRBD2 (5 bases). This CDR3 is 16 amino acids long. The ends were cut back, 6 bases at V and 1 base at J, with 13 bases in the middle. CDR3 region: CASSGGLSSGANVLTF. Written as DNA, the CDR3 is TGTGCCAGCAGCGGCGGGTTGTCGTCTGGGGCCAACGTCCTGACTTTC.

Details on this clonotype: A clone one base away is much larger, so this may be a read error. The V call is TRBV11-2, the J call TRBJ2-2; D call uncertain. Germline lookup yields CDR1 SGHAT and CDR2 FQNNGV. This CDR3 is 18 amino acids long. V lost 2 bases to trimming and J lost 1 base, with 17 bases between them. The CDR3: CASSLPPGRAGNTGELFF. CDR3 coding DNA: TGTGCCAGCAGCTTACCTCCCGGCCGGGCAGGGAACACCGGGGAGCTGTTTTTT.

Remarks on this clonotype: This may come from a read error, since a much larger clone is one base off. This rearrangement joins TRBV7-2 to TRBJ2-2, with 9 bases matching TRBD2. CDR3 length: 16 residues. Trimming took 3 bases from V and 10 from J; bases not matched to a gene: 12. From germline, CDR1 is SGHTA and CDR2 FQGNSA. CDR3 nucleotides: TGTGCCAGCAGCTTGGTTCTGGCGGGGGGGCCCGTGGAGCTGTTTTTT. It encodes CASSLVLAGGPVELFF.

The rearrangement joins TRBV7-2 to TRBJ2-5, with unresolved D. Trimming stripped 1 base from V and 1 base from J, with 7 bases between. Germline-derived CDR1 and CDR2 are SGHTA and FQGNSA. The CDR3 extends over 14 amino acids. In DNA, the CDR3 is TGTGCCAGCAGCTTAGTTGGGATCCAAGAGACCCAGTACTTC. It is translated as CASSLVGIQETQYF.

This clonotype was found many times. J is TRBJ2-7 and V is TRBV13; 7 bases line up with TRBD1. Germline assignment: CDR1 PRHDT and CDR2 FYEKMQ (reference sequence). The CDR3 loop spans 14 amino acids. The junction had 8 bases not matched to a gene; V was cut back by 2 bases and J by 7 bases. The CDR3 nucleotides are TGTGCCAGCAGCTTAAGGCAGGGGGATGGTGAGCAGTACTTC. This translates into CASSLRQGDGEQYF.

This clonotype was seen ten or more times. The V call is TRBV12-3 or TRBV12-4, the J call TRBJ1-1; D is unclear. With 1 base removed from V and 1 base from J, the gap between germline ends came to 7 bases. CDR3 length equals 14 residues. CDR3 amino acids: CASSLGSGNTEAFF. The CDR3 bases are TGTGCCAGCAGTTTAGGCAGTGGGAACACTGAAGCTTTCTTT.

As regards this clonotype: Because the CDR3 is missing its conserved closing phenylalanine or tryptophan, this is likely a read error. The DNA is left out, because the CDR3 cannot be placed on it with certainty; the CDR3 is given as TCRdb lists it. This chain uses TRBV2 with TRBJ1-2; the tabulated D call, TRBD1, remains unverified against the DNA. The germline V gene has CDR1 SNHLY and CDR2 FYNNEI. The CDR3 has 13 residues if both end residues are counted. The CDR3 reads CASKTGGDYGCTV.

Notes on this clonotype: One base away lies a much larger clone, so this may be a sequencing read error. This chain links TRBV7-8 with TRBJ2-7; 8 bases are shared with TRBD1. This CDR3 has 13 residues. Germline-derived CDR1 and CDR2 are SGHVS and FQNEAQ. The V segment lost 5 bases and the J segment 2 bases; nucleotides outside the gene matches: 2. DNA of the CDR3: TGTGCCAGCAGCAAGGGACAGGCCTACGAGCAGTACTTC. Translating it yields CASSKGQAYEQYF. The entire variable domain, with the rest obtained from reference TRBV7-8 and TRBJ2-7, is as follows: GAGVSQSPRYKVAKRGQDVALRCDPISGHVSLFWYQQALGQGPEFLTYFQNEAQLDKSGLPSDRFFAERPEGSVSTLKIQRTQQEDSAVYLCASSKGQAYEQYFGPGTRLTVT.

The V gene is TRBV19, the J gene TRBJ2-7; 10 bases agree with TRBD2. The germline gives CDR1 LNHDA, CDR2 SQIVND (reference sequence). The CDR3 has 16 amino acids. The V and J ends lost 3 bases and 0 bases, in that order; junction bases with no gene match: 5. The CDR3 DNA sequence: TGTGCCAGTAGTATGACTAGCGGGCGGAGCTCCTACGAGCAGTACTTC. It codes for CASSMTSGRSSYEQYF.

At least ten counts were recorded for this clonotype. This chain links TRBV7-8 with TRBJ1-2, with D possibly being TRBD1 (5 bases). Per the germline V gene, CDR1 is SGHVS and CDR2 is FQNEAQ. The CDR3 consists of 15 residues. V was trimmed by 5 bases and J by 5 bases, leaving 18 bases between them. The CDR3 sequence: CASSASSGSPYGYTF. The DNA of the CDR3 is TGTGCCAGCAGCGCAAGTTCAGGGTCTCCTTATGGCTACACCTTC.

The table lists this clonotype with many counts. The genes are TRBV11-2 and TRBJ2-6; TRBD1 or TRBD2 may be the D gene (5 bases each). Trimming removed 5 bases from V and 0 bases from J, with 17 bases in between. Germline CDR1 reads SGHAT; CDR2 reads FQNNGV. This CDR3 contains 18 residues. The CDR3 is CASSPIWGWGSGANVLTF. In DNA form, the CDR3 reads TGTGCCAGCAGCCCCATTTGGGGGTGGGGCTCTGGGGCCAACGTCCTGACTTTC.

In its sample, this clonotype was seen many times. The chain employs TRBV2 and TRBJ2-5; D not resolved. V was shortened by 6 bases and J by 0 bases, with 14 bases between the two germline ends. Germline-derived CDR1 and CDR2 are SNHLY and FYNNEI. The CDR3 is 15 residues long. As DNA, the CDR3 is TGTGCCAGCAGGGCCTATCCAGAGTACCAAGAGACCCAGTACTTC. Protein sequence: CASRAYPEYQETQYF.

This clonotype was seen a single time. The rearrangement joins TRBV11-2 to TRBJ2-5, with D tentatively TRBD2 (5 bases). V dropped 3 bases and J dropped 4 bases, with 12 bases sitting between them. The V gene's germline CDR1 is SGHAT and CDR2 FQNNGV. The CDR3 is 14 amino acids. CDR3 protein: CASSLRASGETQYF. The CDR3 coding sequence is TGTGCCAGCAGCTTGAGGGCGAGCGGAGAGACCCAGTACTTC.

About this clonotype itself: At one end the junction does not follow the germline gene, possibly because of a read error. The chain has TRBV5-1 and TRBJ2-2; D not resolved. Germline V gives CDR1 SGHRS, CDR2 YFSETQ. This CDR3 region has 15 residues. The CDR3, as DNA: TGCACCAGCAGCTTATATGCAGTGCAAACCGGGGAGCTGTTTTTT. Protein product: CTSSLYAVQTGELFF.

As for this clonotype: A much larger clone differs by one base, so this may be a read error. J is TRBJ1-2 and V is TRBV14, with 9 bases fitting TRBD1. Germline loops: CDR1 SGHDN, CDR2 FVKESK. The CDR3 loop spans 15 amino acids. The CDR3 reads CGSQVPGQGSYGYTF. CDR3 DNA: TGTGGCAGCCAAGTACCGGGACAGGGCTCCTATGGCTACACCTTC.

This chain connects TRBV2 to TRBJ1-5; no firm D call. CDR1 and CDR2 (germline): SNHLY, FYNNEI. The V end lost 3 bases, the J end lost 1 base, and 16 bases lay between the germline ends. The CDR3 totals 17 residues. CDR3 coding DNA: TGTGCCAGCAGTGAGATCGGCACAGCTTTAAGCAATCAGCCCCAGCATTTT. It yields the protein CASSEIGTALSNQPQHF.

This clonotype was detected a few times. J is TRBJ2-7 and V is TRBV10-1, with TRBD2 matching over 12 bases. The junction had 9 bases not matched to a gene; V was cut back by 3 bases and J by 6 bases. The germline CDR1 and CDR2 sequences are WNHNN and SYGVQD (reference sequence). The CDR3 length is 16 residues. CDR3 loop: CASSDSTSGSFGEQYF. CDR3 in DNA: TGCGCCAGCAGTGATTCGACTAGCGGGAGCTTCGGCGAGCAGTACTTC.

This clonotype was counted ten times or more. The V call is TRBV18, the J call TRBJ1-4; TRBD1 might be the D (5 bases). V lost 3 bases, J lost 8 bases, and 16 bases lay in between. Germline-derived CDR1 and CDR2 are KGHSH and LQKENI. The CDR3 is 15 amino acids. CDR3 sequence reads: CASSPMKGTAEKLFF. The CDR3 bases are TGTGCCAGCTCACCGATGAAGGGGACGGCGGAAAAACTGTTTTTT.

This clonotype was counted many times. This chain uses TRBV10-3 with TRBJ1-1; D is perhaps TRBD1 (5 bases). V lost 8 bases and J 1 base, leaving 11 bases between the germline ends. This CDR3 is 13 amino acids long. CDR1 and CDR2 (germline): ENHRY, SYGVKD. Here the CDR3 reads CAISGASNTEAFF. For the CDR3, the DNA is TGTGCCATCTCCGGGGCCTCGAACACTGAAGCTTTCTTT.

The chain has TRBV19 and TRBJ1-2; 12 bases match TRBD1. This CDR3 contains 14 residues. Germline CDR1 is LNHDA and CDR2 is SQIVND (reference sequence). Trimming at V came to 3 bases and at J to 10 bases, leaving 6 bases not matched to a gene. CDR3 loop: CASSMTRDRGLYTF. DNA for the CDR3: TGTGCCAGTAGTATGACCCGGGACAGGGGGCTCTACACCTTC.

This clonotype was seen a handful of times. The rearrangement links TRBV19 to TRBJ2-1, with D hard to call. The CDR3 is 15 residues long. V was pared by 0 bases and J by 0 bases, with 6 bases between. Germline CDR1 is LNHDA and CDR2 is SQIVND (reference sequence). The chain's CDR3 is CASSIDANSYNEQFF. CDR3 DNA sequence: TGTGCCAGTAGTATAGACGCCAACTCCTACAATGAGCAGTTCTTC. The full variable domain, in which reference TRBV19 and TRBJ2-1 provide the parts outside the CDR3, is DGGITQSPKYLFRKEGQNVTLSCEQNLNHDAMYWYRQDPGQGLRLIYYSQIVNDFQKGDIAEGYSVSREKKESFPLTVTSAQKNPTAFYLCASSIDANSYNEQFFGPGTRLTVL.